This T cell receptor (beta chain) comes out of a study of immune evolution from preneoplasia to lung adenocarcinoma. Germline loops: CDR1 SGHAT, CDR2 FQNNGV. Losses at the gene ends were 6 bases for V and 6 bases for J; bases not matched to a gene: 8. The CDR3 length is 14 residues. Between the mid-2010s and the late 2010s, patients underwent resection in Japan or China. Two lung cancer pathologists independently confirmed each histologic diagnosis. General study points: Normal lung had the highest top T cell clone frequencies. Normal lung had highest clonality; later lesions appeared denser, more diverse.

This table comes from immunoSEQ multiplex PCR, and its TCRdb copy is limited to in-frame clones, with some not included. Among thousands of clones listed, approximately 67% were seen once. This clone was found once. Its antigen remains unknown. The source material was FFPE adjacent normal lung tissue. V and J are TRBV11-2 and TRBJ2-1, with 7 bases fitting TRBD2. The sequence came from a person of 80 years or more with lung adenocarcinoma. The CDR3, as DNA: TGTGCCAGCAGTTATACCGGCGGGGGCAATGAGCAGTTCTTC. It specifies CASSYTGGGNEQFF.